This T cell receptor beta chain was retrieved from a study of cytomegalovirus exposure and HLA in healthy donors. This clone was observed a few times. The antigen is not known. It was with 60 Vbeta and 13 Jbeta primers that the PCR ran. The table came from immunoSEQ multiplex PCR; TCRdb's copy has only in-frame clones and leaves some out. The sample holds about 160,000 clones; 80% are singletons and the top ten take around a tenth. Nominally healthy donors were sampled, though unrecorded immune exposures were likely. CDR1 SGHAT and CDR2 FQNNGV come from the germline V gene. V was cut by 0 bases and J by 7 bases, with 13 bases left in between. This CDR3 has 15 residues. Overall study findings and caveats: Most likely, a cluster of highly shared sequence variants arose as a sequencing artifact. Compared with the roughly 700-donor mean, an Asian-associated ancestry cluster reportedly had fewer N-insertions, according to a later analysis. TCR beta V- and J-gene trimming was later associated with a missense DCLRE1C variant.

Sequenced sample: PBMCs. V gene TRBV11-2 combines with J gene TRBJ1-5, with a tentative D call TRBD1 (6 bases). The sequence came from a man younger than 35 in good health and CMV-seropositive. The CDR3, as DNA: TGTGCCAGCAGCTTAGAAAGGGGGAGTAGGCAGCCCCAGCATTTT. Translating gives CASSLERGSRQPQHF. Full variable domain (remainder filled in from reference TRBV11-2 and TRBJ1-5): EAGVAQSPRYKIIEKRQSVAFWCNPISGHATLYWYQQILGQGPKLLIQFQNNGVVDDSQLPKDRFSAERLKGVDSTLKIQPAKLEDSAVYLCASSLERGSRQPQHFGDGTRLSIL.